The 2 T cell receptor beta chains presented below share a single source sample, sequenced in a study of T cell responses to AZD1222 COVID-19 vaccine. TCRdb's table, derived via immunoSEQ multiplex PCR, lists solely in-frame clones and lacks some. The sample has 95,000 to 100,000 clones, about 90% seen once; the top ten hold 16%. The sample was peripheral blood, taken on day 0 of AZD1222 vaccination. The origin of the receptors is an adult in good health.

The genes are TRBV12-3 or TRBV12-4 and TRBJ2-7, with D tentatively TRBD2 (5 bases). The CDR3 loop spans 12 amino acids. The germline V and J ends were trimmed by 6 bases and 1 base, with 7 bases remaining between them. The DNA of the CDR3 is TGTGCCAGCAGGACGGGGTCCTACGAGCAGTACTTC. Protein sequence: CASRTGSYEQYF.

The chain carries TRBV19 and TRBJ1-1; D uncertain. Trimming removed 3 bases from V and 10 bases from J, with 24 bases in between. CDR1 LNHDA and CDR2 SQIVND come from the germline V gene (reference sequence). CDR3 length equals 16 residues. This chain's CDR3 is CASSMVLRAGPFGAFF. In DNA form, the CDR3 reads TGTGCCAGTAGTATGGTCTTAAGGGCAGGCCCATTTGGAGCTTTCTTT.